A single sample gave rise to the 32 T cell receptor beta chains below, sequenced in a study of human thymus T cells. In corrective heart surgery, resections were taken, and these provided the thymus tissue. Only in-frame clones appear in the TCRdb table, and some are missing; sequencing was by immunoSEQ multiplex PCR. Among 120,000 or so clones listed, around 96% were seen once. Sequences were obtained from thymus tissue. The receptors derive from a boy under three years old with a congenital heart defect but otherwise immunologically healthy.

The V and J genes are TRBV4-1 and TRBJ2-3, with TRBD1 matching over 8 bases. This CDR3 is 16 amino acids long. Germline CDR1 and CDR2: MGHRA and YSYEKL. V was pared by 1 base and J by 5 bases, with 8 bases of the junction left unmatched. The DNA of the CDR3 is TGCGCCAGCAGCCAAGTAGACAGGGGTGTGGGAGATACGCAGTATTTT. Protein product: CASSQVDRGVGDTQYF.

V gene TRBV11-2 combines with J gene TRBJ2-3; D remains ambiguous. The V gene lost 2 bases and the J gene lost 6 bases, with 6 bases spanning the gap. In germline, CDR1 is SGHAT, CDR2 FQNNGV. The CDR3 length is 12 residues. CDR3 nucleotides: TGTGCCAGCAGCTTACTGGCGGATACGCAGTATTTT. Protein sequence: CASSLLADTQYF.

The V and J genes are TRBV11-2 and TRBJ2-2; perhaps D is TRBD1 or TRBD2 (5 bases each). Germline V gene sequence: CDR1 SGHAT, CDR2 FQNNGV. The CDR3 runs to 13 residues. The germline V and J ends were trimmed by 4 bases and 5 bases, with 8 bases remaining between them. Here the CDR3 reads CASSSEGTGELFF. Written as DNA, the CDR3 is TGTGCCAGCAGCTCCGAGGGGACCGGGGAGCTGTTTTTT.

The J gene is TRBJ2-5, the V gene TRBV11-3; D possibly uses TRBD1 or TRBD2 (5 bases each). CDR3 length equals 14 residues. In germline, CDR1 is SGHNT, CDR2 YENEEA. Trimming took 5 bases from V and 5 from J, leaving 15 bases between them. CDR3 in amino acids: CASSVEAEGETQYF. CDR3 in DNA: TGTGCCAGCAGCGTGGAGGCCGAGGGGGAGACCCAGTACTTC.

The chain recombines TRBV7-9 with TRBJ1-4, with 10 bases aligning to TRBD1. Per germline, CDR1 SEHNR and CDR2 FQNEAQ (reference sequence). V lost 5 bases and J lost 6; bases outside the gene matches: 6. There are 15 residues in the CDR3. In DNA form, the CDR3 reads TGTGCCAGCAGCCGTTTCGGGACAGGGGATGAAAAACTGTTTTTT. This sequence encodes CASSRFGTGDEKLFF.

The chain links TRBV28 to TRBJ1-1; D unresolved. The germline gives CDR1 MDHEN, CDR2 SYDVKM. The CDR3 is made up of 15 amino acids. V gave up 6 bases and J gave up 1 base, with 15 bases separating them. CDR3 nucleotide sequence: TGTGCCAGCAGGCCCCTCGCGGGGTGGAACACTGAAGCTTTCTTT. Translated, it gives CASRPLAGWNTEAFF.

This clone was counted a single time. The gene calls are TRBV4-3 and TRBJ2-7; D possibly matches TRBD1 or TRBD2 (5 bases each). Trimming stripped 0 bases from V and 12 bases from J, with 30 bases between. The CDR3 spans 18 residues. Germline V gene lookup returns CDR1 LGHNA and CDR2 YSLEER. The CDR3 spells CASSQDRGQGRSTLIPYF. DNA of the CDR3: TGCGCCAGCAGCCAAGATCGGGGCCAGGGAAGATCTACCCTCATCCCGTACTTC.

This chain uses TRBV5-8 with TRBJ1-2; no clear D. V lost 2 bases and J 7 bases, leaving 12 bases between the germline ends. Germline CDR1 is SGHTS and CDR2 is YDEGEE. CDR3 size: 13 residues. DNA for the CDR3: TGTGCCAGCAGCTTTGGCGGCCCGGGTGGCTACACCTTC. It codes for CASSFGGPGGYTF.

This rearrangement joins TRBV19 to TRBJ2-5; 10 nucleotides align to TRBD1. Germline values: CDR1 LNHDA, CDR2 SQIVND (reference sequence). Trimming removed 6 bases from V and 5 bases from J; junction bases left unmatched: 12. CDR3 size: 16 residues. CDR3 sequence (DNA): TGTGCCAGTAGAACGACAGGGGGCATGGCGGGGGAGACCCAGTACTTC. Translating it yields CASRTTGGMAGETQYF.

This clone was recorded once. The chain has TRBV19 and TRBJ1-6; perhaps TRBD1 as D (5 bases). This CDR3 comprises 17 residues. Germline assignment: CDR1 LNHDA and CDR2 SQIVND (reference sequence). The ends were cut back, 6 bases at V and 8 bases at J, with 23 bases in the middle. CDR3 protein: CASSLLRDPTGDSPLHF. CDR3 sequence (DNA): TGTGCCAGTAGCCTTCTGAGGGACCCCACCGGGGATTCACCCCTCCACTTT.

This chain joins TRBV11-1 and TRBJ1-6; 7 positions match TRBD1. Trimming removed 5 bases from V and 0 bases from J; junction bases left unmatched: 13. The CDR3 is 19 residues long. The germline CDR1 and CDR2 sequences are SGHAT and FQDESV (reference sequence). CDR3 region: CASSKRRGSLSSYNSPLHF. The CDR3 region has the DNA TGTGCCAGCAGCAAACGCAGGGGGTCCTTAAGCTCCTATAATTCACCCCTCCACTTT.

V gene TRBV28 combines with J gene TRBJ2-5; 7 bases fit TRBD2. V trimming: 8 bases; J trimming: 5 bases; junction bases outside the gene matches: 8. Germline loops: CDR1 MDHEN, CDR2 SYDVKM. The CDR3 is 13 amino acids. CDR3 in DNA: TGTGCCAGCGGTTGGGCGGGGGAGGAGACCCAGTACTTC. This sequence encodes CASGWAGEETQYF.

The chain employs TRBV5-1 and TRBJ2-3; 10 bases fit TRBD2. Germline trimming cut 4 bases from V and 5 bases from J; bases unmatched to any gene: 10. Germline CDR1 reads SGHRS; CDR2 reads YFSETQ. This CDR3 has 16 amino acids. CDR3 residues: CASSVLAGVGLDTQYF. The CDR3 DNA reads as TGCGCCAGCAGCGTGCTAGCGGGGGTGGGGCTAGATACGCAGTATTTT.

This chain connects TRBV19 to TRBJ2-1; a weak D match, TRBD2 (6 bases). V shed 7 bases and J shed 8 bases, with 27 bases lying between them. The length of the CDR3 is 17 residues. Germline values: CDR1 LNHDA, CDR2 SQIVND (reference sequence). CDR3 DNA sequence: TGTGCCAGTACCAAACGGCGGGGCCAGCCCCAGGCCCATGAGCAGTTCTTC. It translates to CASTKRRGQPQAHEQFF.

V and J are TRBV27 and TRBJ2-3; D may be TRBD2 (5 bases). The germline gives CDR1 MNHEY, CDR2 SMNVEV (reference sequence). The CDR3 contains 15 residues. V was pared by 6 bases and J by 2 bases, with 15 bases between. CDR3 protein: CASSPTYGVTDTQYF. DNA for the CDR3: TGTGCCAGCAGCCCGACTTACGGGGTCACAGATACGCAGTATTTT.

This rearrangement joins TRBV7-2 to TRBJ2-3; the D gene is possibly TRBD2 (6 bases). This CDR3 comprises 14 residues. The V end lost 10 bases, the J end lost 3 bases, and 17 bases lay between the germline ends. Per germline, CDR1 SGHTA and CDR2 FQGNSA. The CDR3 nucleotides are TGTGCCACCGGTACTGGCGGGGTAACAGATACGCAGTATTTT. Its protein is CATGTGGVTDTQYF.

The chain combines TRBV5-8 with TRBJ2-7, with 12 bases that match TRBD2. The J segment lost 3 bases and the V segment lost 5 bases, leaving 3 bases of the junction unmatched. The CDR3 sequence is 14 residues long. CDR1 SGHTS and CDR2 YDEGEE come from the germline V gene. The DNA of the CDR3 is TGTGCCAGCAGTCCTAGCGGGGGGGTCTACGAGCAGTACTTC. Translation: CASSPSGGVYEQYF.

The chain employs TRBV7-2 and TRBJ2-5, with D perhaps TRBD2 (5 bases). The CDR3 sequence is 13 residues long. V was shortened by 3 bases and J by 7 bases, with 12 bases between the two germline ends. Germline V CDR1 and CDR2: SGHTA, FQGNSA. The CDR3 sequence: CASSLGSGGTQYF. CDR3 nucleotides: TGTGCCAGCAGCTTGGGCTCTGGAGGGACCCAGTACTTC.

Points on this clone: A junction boundary mismatches the germline segment, possibly from a read error. This chain joins TRBV5-1 and TRBJ2-3; D gene unclear. Germline CDR1 and CDR2: SGHRS and YFSETQ. The CDR3 consists of 13 residues. CDR3 DNA sequence: TGCGCCAGCAGTTTGGACGCCTCATATACGCAGTATTTT. Its translation: CASSLDASYTQYF.

The rearrangement links TRBV7-9 to TRBJ2-3; D unresolved. Trimming took 5 bases from V and 3 from J, leaving 6 bases between them. Germline V gene sequence: CDR1 SEHNR, CDR2 FQNEAQ (reference sequence). The CDR3 contains 12 residues. CDR3 in amino acids: CASSQTTDTQYF. DNA for the CDR3: TGTGCCAGCAGCCAGACAACAGATACGCAGTATTTT.

The chain employs TRBV11-3 and TRBJ2-7; TRBD1 matches at 11 bases. Germline CDR1 SGHNT, CDR2 YENEEA. V gave up 5 bases and J gave up 5 bases; unmatched junction bases: 14. This CDR3 has 17 residues. This CDR3 is CASSADRGRRIPHEQYF. The DNA of the CDR3 is TGTGCCAGCAGCGCGGACAGGGGGCGCAGGATACCCCACGAGCAGTACTTC.

This sequence joins TRBV18 and TRBJ2-3, with D maybe TRBD2 (5 bases). The CDR3 loop spans 17 amino acids. Trimming took 3 bases from V and 4 from J, leaving 20 bases between them. Germline V CDR1 and CDR2: KGHSH, LQKENI. As DNA, the CDR3 is TGTGCCAGCTCACCCGGGCATAAGCGGAAGAGGCCAGATACGCAGTATTTT. It translates to CASSPGHKRKRPDTQYF.

This clone was detected only once. V usage is TRBV5-1 and J usage is TRBJ2-7; D call uncertain. Germline CDR1 reads SGHRS; CDR2 reads YFSETQ. Trimming took 1 base from V and 1 from J, leaving 6 bases between them. The CDR3 has 13 amino acids. CDR3 nucleotide sequence: TGCGCCAGCAGCTTGATAGGTTCCTACGAGCAGTACTTC. Translating it yields CASSLIGSYEQYF. The whole variable domain, filled in from reference TRBV5-1 and TRBJ2-7, reads KAGVTQTPRYLIKTRGQQVTLSCSPISGHRSVSWYQQTPGQGLQFLFEYFSETQRNKGNFPGRFSGRQFSNSRSEMNVSTLELGDSALYLCASSLIGSYEQYFGPGTRLTVT.

This clone was observed once. The rearrangement joins TRBV7-3 to TRBJ1-6; D is perhaps TRBD1 (6 bases). Per the germline V gene, CDR1 is SGHTA and CDR2 is FQGTGA. The CDR3 length is 16 residues. The V end was cut by 5 bases, the J end by 1 base, with 12 bases between. CDR3 sequence: CASSPQQGSYNSPLHF. The DNA for the CDR3 is TGTGCCAGCAGCCCCCAACAGGGTTCCTATAATTCACCCCTCCACTTT. Full variable domain (outside the CDR3, taken from reference TRBV7-3 and TRBJ1-6): GAGVSQTPSNKVTEKGKYVELRCDPISGHTALYWYRQSLGQGPEFLIYFQGTGAADDSGLPNDRFFAVRPEGSVSTLKIQRTERGDSAVYLCASSPQQGSYNSPLHFGNGTRLTVT.

A few counts support this clone. The chain employs TRBV27 and TRBJ1-1, with TRBD1 identical over 7 bases. This CDR3 has 13 residues. Germline values: CDR1 MNHEY, CDR2 SMNVEV (reference sequence). V trimming: 2 bases; J trimming: 9 bases; junction bases outside the gene matches: 6. CDR3 region: CASSLTIQGKAFF. As DNA, the CDR3 is TGTGCCAGCAGTTTAACAATACAGGGGAAAGCTTTCTTT.

This chain connects TRBV5-6 to TRBJ1-1; D gene ambiguous. The CDR3 is 13 residues long. From germline, CDR1 is SGHDT and CDR2 YYEEEE. The ends were cut back, 0 bases at V and 0 bases at J, with 3 bases in the middle. CDR3 sequence (DNA): TGTGCCAGCAGCTTGGCTGTGAACACTGAAGCTTTCTTT. Its protein is CASSLAVNTEAFF.

The CDR3 region has the DNA TGTGCCAGCAGCCGACGACTAGCGGGGGGCCTAAACTCCTACGAGCAGTACTTC. Translating it yields CASSRRLAGGLNSYEQYF. V and J are TRBV7-8 and TRBJ2-7; 13 bases are a match to TRBD2. CDR1 and CDR2 from the germline V gene are SGHVS and FQNEAQ. CDR3 length: 18 residues. The junction had 10 bases not matched to a gene; V was cut back by 5 bases and J by 0 bases.

V and J are TRBV7-2 and TRBJ2-5; maybe TRBD2 (7 bases). Germline CDR1 reads SGHTA; CDR2 reads FQGNSA. This CDR3 comprises 14 residues. V was cut by 8 bases and J by 5 bases, with 18 bases left in between. Here the CDR3 reads CASGSLGGGETQYF. For the CDR3, the DNA is TGTGCCAGCGGTTCATTGGGAGGGGGGGAGACCCAGTACTTC.

This clone was observed once. This chain connects TRBV10-3 to TRBJ2-1; 7 bases map to TRBD1. CDR1 is ENHRY and CDR2 is SYGVKD in the germline V gene. Trimming at V came to 0 bases and at J to 6 bases, leaving 5 bases not matched to a gene. This CDR3 is built from 15 residues. The CDR3 loop reads CAISESRTGTNEQFF. The CDR3 nucleotides read TGTGCCATCAGTGAGTCTAGGACAGGCACCAATGAGCAGTTCTTC.

The J gene is TRBJ2-1, the V gene TRBV9; 14 bases match TRBD2. Germline CDR1 is SGDLS and CDR2 is YYNGEE. The CDR3 contains 17 residues. J was trimmed by 7 bases and V by 4 bases; bases with no gene match: 10. The CDR3 protein is CASSSRTSGGSENEQFF. CDR3 nucleotide sequence: TGTGCCAGCAGCTCCCGGACTAGCGGGGGGTCGGAGAATGAGCAGTTCTTC. Looking up the rest from reference TRBV9 and TRBJ2-1 gives the full variable domain: DSGVTQTPKHLITATGQRVTLRCSPRSGDLSVYWYQQSLDQGLQFLIQYYNGEERAKGNILERFSAQQFPDLHSELNLSSLELGDSALYFCASSSRTSGGSENEQFFGPGTRLTVL.

J is TRBJ2-1 and V is TRBV5-6; 14 nucleotides line up with TRBD2. V gave up 9 bases and J gave up 0 bases; unmatched junction bases: 14. Germline V gene sequence: CDR1 SGHDT, CDR2 YYEEEE. CDR3 length: 19 residues. The CDR3 DNA is TGTGCCACCCAAATTCCGGGACTAGCGGGGGATACCTCCTACAATGAGCAGTTCTTC. Its protein is CATQIPGLAGDTSYNEQFF.

The chain links TRBV15 to TRBJ2-7; D possibly uses TRBD1 or TRBD2 (5 bases each). The CDR3 contains 14 residues. The V gene's germline CDR1 is LNHNV and CDR2 YYDKDF (reference sequence). The V and J ends lost 4 bases and 2 bases respectively, with 12 bases between them. Here the CDR3 reads CATSNGEGTYEQYF. In nucleotides, the CDR3 is TGTGCCACCAGCAATGGCGAGGGGACCTACGAGCAGTACTTC.